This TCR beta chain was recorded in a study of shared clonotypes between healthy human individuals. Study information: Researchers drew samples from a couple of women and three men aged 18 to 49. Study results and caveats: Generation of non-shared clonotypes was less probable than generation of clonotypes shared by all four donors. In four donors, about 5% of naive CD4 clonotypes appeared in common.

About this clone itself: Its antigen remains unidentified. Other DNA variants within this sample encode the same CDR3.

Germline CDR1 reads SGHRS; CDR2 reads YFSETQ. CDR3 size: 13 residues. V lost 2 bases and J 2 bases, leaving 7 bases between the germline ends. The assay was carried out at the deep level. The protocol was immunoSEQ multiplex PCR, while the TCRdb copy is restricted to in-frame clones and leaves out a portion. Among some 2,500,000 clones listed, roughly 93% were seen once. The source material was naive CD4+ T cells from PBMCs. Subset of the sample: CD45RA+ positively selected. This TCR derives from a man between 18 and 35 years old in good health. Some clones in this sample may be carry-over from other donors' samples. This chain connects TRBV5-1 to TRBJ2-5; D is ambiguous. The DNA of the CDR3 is TGCGCCAGCAGCTTCTTGGGACAAGAGACCCAGTACTTC. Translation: CASSFLGQETQYF.